The source of this T cell receptor (beta chain) is a study of spatial heterogeneity in lung cancer. Stated time point: sample taken at primary tumor resection. The study sequenced unsorted whole RNA from tumor, nontumor lung or frozen PBMC. TCRdb recomputed calls from the 5' RACE reads with MiXCR, one row per CDR3 protein. The sample yields tens of thousands of distinct CDR3 sequences, about 4.3% seen once. The table lists this clonotype with many counts. The receptor comes from a male donor with early-stage non-small cell lung cancer. The starting material was PBMCs, obtained at surgery.

CDR3 DNA: TGTGCCAGTAGTCTTCGACAGGGGACCTCCTACAATGAGCAGTTCTTC. This sequence encodes CASSLRQGTSYNEQFF. The chain recombines TRBV19 with TRBJ2-1; 8 nucleotides line up with TRBD1. Germline lookup yields CDR1 LNHDA and CDR2 SQIVND (reference sequence). This CDR3 spans 16 amino acids. With 5 bases clipped from V and 0 bases from J, the junction kept 6 bases outside the gene matches.